These 21 T cell receptor beta chains originate from one sample sequenced in a study of blood T cell repertoires in COVID-19. The assay was immunoSEQ multiplex PCR, and TCRdb's table has in-frame clones only and misses some. The table lists a few hundred thousand clones, more than 65% of them singletons, with approximately 3.6% in the top ten. The sequenced sample was PBMCs or T cells enriched from blood (not recorded which). Receptors originate from a man aged 50 to 60 who had recovered from COVID-19.

The rearrangement links TRBV5-1 to TRBJ1-2, with TRBD1 as a possible D gene (6 bases). The CDR3 extends over 15 amino acids. V lost 1 base and J 0 bases, leaving 10 bases between the germline ends. The germline V gene encodes CDR1 SGHRS and CDR2 YFSETQ. CDR3 nucleotide sequence: TGCGCCAGCAGCTTGACGACAGGCGCTAACTATGGCTACACCTTC. This gives the protein CASSLTTGANYGYTF.

The chain has TRBV10-1 and TRBJ2-1, with a tentative D call TRBD2 (6 bases). V dropped 4 bases and J dropped 4 bases, with 17 bases sitting between them. There are 16 residues in the CDR3. Germline V lookup: CDR1 WNHNN, CDR2 SYGVQD (reference sequence). The CDR3 DNA is TGCGCCAGCAGTGTAGGGGTCAACAGCGGGTACAATGAGCAGTTCTTC. Translation: CASSVGVNSGYNEQFF.

CDR3 sequence (DNA): TGTGCCAGCAGCCCCGGGGGGGCTCAAGATCAGCCCCAGCATTTT. Translation gives CASSPGGAQDQPQHF. The V gene is TRBV11-3, the J gene TRBJ1-5, with a possible D match to TRBD1 (6 bases). The CDR3 sequence is 15 residues long. The germline V gene encodes CDR1 SGHNT and CDR2 YENEEA. Trimming left V 5 bases short and J 5 bases short, with 16 bases between.

V gene TRBV7-8 combines with J gene TRBJ2-2, with a possible D match to TRBD1 (5 bases). The V end lost 3 bases, the J end lost 10 bases, and 9 bases lay between the germline ends. This CDR3 has 12 amino acids. Germline CDR1 SGHVS, CDR2 FQNEAQ. CDR3 sequence: CASSFQGPELFF. DNA of the CDR3: TGTGCCAGCAGCTTCCAGGGCCCGGAGCTGTTTTTT.

V is TRBV11-3 and J is TRBJ2-2; maybe TRBD2 (6 bases). The length of the CDR3 is 16 residues. Trimming stripped 1 base from V and 7 bases from J, with 16 bases between. Germline CDR1 and CDR2: SGHNT and YENEEA. The CDR3 region has the DNA TGTGCCAGCAGCTTAGGGGACTTCCTACGGGGCGGGGAGCTGTTTTTT. Translating it yields CASSLGDFLRGGELFF.

The chain combines TRBV5-5 with TRBJ2-4, with 7 bases identical to TRBD2. Germline V CDR1 and CDR2: SGHKS, YYEKEE (reference sequence). The V gene end was trimmed by 0 bases and the J gene end by 0 bases; junction bases not matched to a gene: 9. This CDR3 has 18 residues. The CDR3 coding sequence is TGTGCCAGCAGCTTGGGTCTGGCGGGGGTAGTAGCCAAAAACATTCAGTACTTC. This gives the protein CASSLGLAGVVAKNIQYF.

This clone was counted between two and nine times. The chain joins TRBV7-2 to TRBJ1-4, with TRBD1 identical over 7 bases. Germline CDR1 is SGHTA and CDR2 is FQGNSA. V shed 6 bases and J 4 bases; nucleotides not matched to a gene: 5. The CDR3 runs 14 residues. The DNA of the CDR3 is TGTGCCAGCAGTTTACAGGGGATTAATGAAAAACTGTTTTTT. Translated, it gives CASSLQGINEKLFF.

The chain couples TRBV6-5 to TRBJ1-5, with D perhaps TRBD1 (5 bases). Germline CDR1 MNHEY, CDR2 SVGAGI. V was clipped by 7 bases and J by 5 bases, with 9 bases between them. The CDR3 is 12 amino acids. The CDR3 sequence: CASTLTDQPQHF. The DNA of the CDR3 is TGTGCCAGCACCTTGACAGATCAGCCCCAGCATTTT.

The rearrangement joins TRBV14 to TRBJ2-1; TRBD2 might be the D (6 bases). This CDR3 has 15 residues. Trimming shortened V by 4 bases and J by 0 bases, and 10 bases separated the two germline ends. In germline, CDR1 is SGHDN, CDR2 FVKESK. CDR3 coding DNA: TGTGCCAGCAGCCGTTACGGGAGCTCCTACAATGAGCAGTTCTTC. Encoded protein: CASSRYGSSYNEQFF.

The J gene is TRBJ1-5, the V gene TRBV12-2. TRBV12-2 corresponds to a pseudogene. This CDR3 has 15 amino acids. In DNA, the CDR3 is TGTGCAAGTCGCTGGGGGGGGCCTATCAATCAGCCCCAGCATTTT. It codes for CASRWGGPINQPQHF.

The rearrangement uses TRBV19 and TRBJ1-1; 7 bases are a match to TRBD1. The V gene end was trimmed by 10 bases and the J gene end by 4 bases; junction bases not matched to a gene: 9. The CDR3 extends over 13 amino acids. The germline V gene encodes CDR1 LNHDA and CDR2 SQIVND (reference sequence). The CDR3 DNA follows: TGTGCCACCTCGGACAGGACTCTCACTGAAGCTTTCTTT. Its translation: CATSDRTLTEAFF.

This clone was observed a few times. This chain links TRBV29-1 with TRBJ1-1; possible D gene TRBD1, 5 bases. V was clipped by 7 bases and J by 4 bases, with 22 bases between them. The CDR3 has 15 amino acids. Germline CDR1 SQVTM, CDR2 ANQGSEA. Here the CDR3 reads CSAEGPAGRGTEAFF. The CDR3, as DNA: TGCAGCGCCGAAGGCCCAGCAGGGCGGGGCACTGAAGCTTTCTTT.

V is TRBV3-1 (or the pseudogene TRBV3-2) and J is TRBJ1-1; 7 bases match TRBD1. The CDR3 totals 15 residues. From germline, CDR1 is LGHDT and CDR2 YNNKEL (reference sequence). J lost 1 base, V lost 4 bases, and 6 bases had no gene match. The CDR3 DNA sequence: TGTGCCAGCAGCCCCACCGGGACAGAGAACACTGAAGCTTTCTTT. It translates to CASSPTGTENTEAFF.

The chain carries TRBV29-1 and TRBJ2-1; possibly TRBD1 for D (6 bases). Trimming pared 8 bases from V and 5 bases from J, leaving 16 bases between. The germline gives CDR1 SQVTM, CDR2 ANQGSEA. The CDR3 covers 13 residues. DNA for the CDR3: TGCAGCTCATTTTACAGGGCTAACAATGAGCAGTTCTTC. The encoded protein is CSSFYRANNEQFF.

The rearrangement uses TRBV25-1 and TRBJ1-6; 7 bases fit TRBD1. The CDR3 has 16 residues. J lost 7 bases, V lost 3 bases, and 9 bases had no gene match. From germline, CDR1 is MGHDK and CDR2 SYGVNS. CDR3 nucleotides: TGTGCCAGCAGTGACCAACAGGGGATGGGGAATTCACCCCTCCACTTT. Translation gives CASSDQQGMGNSPLHF.

The chain links TRBV3-1 (or the pseudogene TRBV3-2) to TRBJ2-5, with D perhaps matching TRBD1 (6 bases). Trimming shortened V by 7 bases and J by 5 bases, and 23 bases separated the two germline ends. The CDR3 extends over 16 amino acids. Germline V gene sequence: CDR1 LGHDT, CDR2 YNNKEL (reference sequence). The CDR3, as DNA: TGTGCCAGCATCGACCCATCAGGGGCGGGTCGGGAGACCCAGTACTTC. Translating it yields CASIDPSGAGRETQYF.

The V call is TRBV6-2 or TRBV6-3, the J call TRBJ2-7; TRBD2 agrees at 10 bases. The V segment lost 6 bases and the J segment 9 bases; nucleotides outside the gene matches: 14. Germline values: CDR1 MNHEY, CDR2 SVGEGT. The CDR3 runs 15 residues. The CDR3 DNA reads as TGTGCCAGCAGCCCCGGACTAGCGGCCTCGTATGTGCAGTACTTC. It yields the protein CASSPGLAASYVQYF.

V and J are TRBV11-2 and TRBJ1-6; D call uncertain. Trimming left V 0 bases short and J 7 bases short, with 7 bases between. The CDR3 contains 14 residues. CDR1 and CDR2 from the germline V gene are SGHAT and FQNNGV. CDR3 residues: CASSLDILNSPLHF. In DNA form, the CDR3 reads TGTGCCAGCAGCTTAGATATTCTGAATTCACCCCTCCACTTT.

This clone was found once. V is TRBV27 and J is TRBJ1-4; D is possibly TRBD1 (6 bases). The CDR3 contains 15 residues. Per germline, CDR1 MNHEY and CDR2 SMNVEV (reference sequence). Trimming cost V 5 bases and J 3 bases, with 13 bases left between them. The CDR3 is CASSETGRPNEKLFF. In DNA form, the CDR3 reads TGTGCCAGCAGTGAAACAGGGCGGCCTAATGAAAAACTGTTTTTT.

The sample holds one count of this clone. This rearrangement joins TRBV18 to TRBJ2-2; 12 nucleotides line up with TRBD1. Germline values: CDR1 KGHSH, CDR2 LQKENI. The CDR3 consists of 16 residues. With 5 bases clipped from V and 6 bases from J, the junction kept 7 bases outside the gene matches. CDR3 DNA: TGTGCCAGCTCAAACCCGGGACAGGGGGCCGCCGGGGAGCTGTTTTTT. Amino acids: CASSNPGQGAAGELFF.

The genes are TRBV11-3 and TRBJ2-1; 9 nucleotides match TRBD2. CDR3 length: 16 residues. From germline, CDR1 is SGHNT and CDR2 YENEEA. The J segment lost 0 bases and the V segment lost 3 bases, leaving 3 bases of the junction unmatched. DNA of the CDR3: TGTGCCAGCAGCTTGCTAGCGGGGAGCTCCTACAATGAGCAGTTCTTC. Translating gives CASSLLAGSSYNEQFF.